This TCR beta chain was sequenced for a study of shared clonotypes between healthy human individuals. Broader study findings: Expectations were that clonotype sharing among donors would be affected by sequencing depth.

Some clones are missing from TCRdb's copy, which holds only in-frame ones; the method was immunoSEQ multiplex PCR. Among 2 million to 3 million clones, approximately 94% were seen once, and the ten largest hold about 0.13%. Donors comprised only Caucasian adults living in Nashville, Tennessee. CD4+ cells underwent separation, giving CD45RA+ naive and CD45RA-negative memory subsets. The CDR3 runs to 14 residues. The trim removed 4 bases at V and 4 bases at J, leaving 1 base unmatched. Germline V lookup: CDR1 MNHEY, CDR2 SMNVEV (reference sequence). On this clone itself: The antigen remains undetermined.

Sequencing input: naive CD4+ T cells sorted from blood. Subset reported: CD45RA+ positively selected. The clonotype originates from a man between 18 and 29 years old in good health. The genes are TRBV27 and TRBJ2-1; TRBD1 matches 10 bases. As DNA, the CDR3 is TGTGCCAGCAGTTGGGACAGGGGATACAATGAGCAGTTCTTC. Translation: CASSWDRGYNEQFF.